This T cell receptor (beta chain) was obtained from a study of beta chain features in type 1 diabetes. Findings and caveats of the study: Moderate yet significant TCRB CDR3 shortening was seen in Type 1 diabetes patients in all four CD4+ subsets. VDJ junctions sequenced from type 1 diabetes patients showed fewer insertions and more deletions.

The sequenced template was cDNA made from the entire isolated RNA. Sequencing was performed with immunoSEQ multiplex PCR; in TCRdb, only in-frame clones are kept and a portion is missing. The repertoire holds more than 300,000 clones, with 7% to 10% as singletons. Concerning this clone: The target antigen is unknown.

Germline V gene data show CDR1 as SNHLY and CDR2 as FYNNEI. The CDR3 contains 15 residues. With 7 bases clipped from V and 7 bases from J, the junction kept 12 bases outside the gene matches. Sample: central memory CD4+ T cells from blood. This clonotype originated in a man aged 30-40 years with type 1 diabetes. V gene TRBV2 combines with J gene TRBJ2-4, with 8 bases lining up with TRBD2. The CDR3 loop reads CASTARGRGENIQYF. The CDR3 nucleotides read TGTGCCAGCACCGCCCGAGGGCGGGGGGAGAACATTCAGTACTTC.